The 26 T cell receptor beta chains below come from one sample, sequenced in a study of a mutant IDH1 vaccine in newly diagnosed glioma. Antigen specificity for these receptors is unknown. Clones were sequenced by immunoSEQ multiplex PCR, and TCRdb holds only the in-frame ones, with some missing. The sample lists about 60,000 clones, roughly 84% occurring once. Time point here: week 11, during vaccination. Each dose delivered 300 ug of mutant IDH1 20-mer peptide subcutaneously with imiquimod. The source was PBMCs, collected from a glioma patient whose treatment included an IDH1 peptide vaccine. Every receptor here comes from a woman aged 50 to 65 with glioma.

Notes on this clone: An end of the junction does not agree with germline; a read error may underlie this. The V call is TRBV2, the J call TRBJ2-1; the D is unclear. Germline CDR1 and CDR2: SNHLY and FYNNEI. The CDR3 loop spans 15 amino acids. CDR3 bases: TGTGCCAGCAGTGAATTCTCCCAAAAGACCCCTGTCCCCCTCTTC. This gives the protein CASSEFSQKTPVPLF. The full variable domain, completed using reference TRBV2 and TRBJ2-1, is EPEVTQTPSHQVTQMGQEVILRCVPISNHLYFYWYRQILGQKVEFLVSFYNNEISEKSEIFDDQFSVERPDGSNFTLKIRSTKLEDSAMYFCASSEFSQKTPVPLFGPGTRLTVL.

A single count supports this clone. The chain has TRBV27 and TRBJ1-2, with 7 bases aligning to TRBD1. The J segment lost 8 bases and the V segment lost 5 bases, leaving 8 bases of the junction unmatched. The germline V gene encodes CDR1 MNHEY and CDR2 SMNVEV (reference sequence). The length of the CDR3 is 13 residues. The CDR3 DNA follows: TGTGCCAGCAGTCCGACAGGGCCGGGAGGCTACACCTTC. Protein sequence: CASSPTGPGGYTF.

This chain connects TRBV4-3 to TRBJ2-2; either TRBD1 or TRBD2 may fit D (7 bases each). Trimming took off 3 bases at V and 6 bases at J, with 11 bases between the two ends. Germline lookup yields CDR1 LGHNA and CDR2 YSLEER. The CDR3 extends over 14 amino acids. CDR3 residues: CASSQGGTAGELFF. Here the CDR3 DNA reads TGCGCCAGCAGCCAGGGGGGGACAGCCGGGGAGCTGTTTTTT.

The CDR3 DNA reads TGTGCCAGCAGTTTTAATAGGCAGAACACTGAAGCTTTCTTT. Amino acids: CASSFNRQNTEAFF. V is TRBV28 and J is TRBJ1-1; D gene unclear. This CDR3 has 14 residues. Between the trimmed V and J ends, which lost 3 bases and 1 base, there was a span of 9 bases. Looked up from germline, CDR1 is MDHEN and CDR2 is SYDVKM.

The chain recombines TRBV27 with TRBJ2-1; possible D gene TRBD2, 5 bases. The CDR3 is made up of 12 amino acids. Germline V gives CDR1 MNHEY, CDR2 SMNVEV (reference sequence). V lost 2 bases and J 10 bases, leaving 9 bases between the germline ends. The CDR3 region is CASSLKGEEQFF. CDR3 coding DNA: TGTGCCAGCAGTTTAAAGGGAGAGGAGCAGTTCTTC.

The chain couples TRBV7-2 to TRBJ1-1; no clear D gene. The CDR3 runs 13 residues. The germline V gene has CDR1 SGHTA and CDR2 FQGNSA. V was cut by 8 bases and J by 1 base, with 11 bases left in between. CDR3 bases: TGTGCCAGCCACAGAACAAGGAACACTGAAGCTTTCTTT. Protein sequence: CASHRTRNTEAFF. The full variable domain, with the rest looked up from reference TRBV7-2 and TRBJ1-1, is GAGVSQSPSNKVTEKGKDVELRCDPISGHTALYWYRQSLGQGLEFLIYFQGNSAPDKSGLPSDRFSAERTGGSVSTLTIQRTQQEDSAVYLCASHRTRNTEAFFGQGTRLTVV.

The rearrangement links TRBV27 to TRBJ2-5; 8 bases are shared with TRBD1. Germline V gene data show CDR1 as MNHEY and CDR2 as SMNVEV (reference sequence). After removal of 2 bases from V and 6 bases from J, the junction contained 2 bases not matched to a gene. CDR3 length: 13 residues. For the CDR3, the DNA is TGTGCCAGCAGTTTAGACAGGGGTCAGACCCAGTACTTC. It is translated as CASSLDRGQTQYF.

This sequence joins TRBV30 and TRBJ1-3; no clear D gene. Trimming removed 5 bases at V and 1 base at J, with 6 bases between. This CDR3 contains 12 residues. Germline V lookup: CDR1 GTSNPN, CDR2 SVGIG (reference sequence). In nucleotides, the CDR3 is TGTGCCTGGGGGGATTCTGGAAACACCATATATTTT. Translating it yields CAWGDSGNTIYF.

The chain has TRBV6-5 and TRBJ2-7; 8 positions agree with TRBD1. V shed 10 bases, J shed 7 bases, and the junction held 6 bases outside the gene matches. CDR3 length: 11 residues. The germline gives CDR1 MNHEY, CDR2 SVGAGI. CDR3 region: CATGQGNEQYF. The CDR3 coding sequence is TGTGCCACTGGACAGGGAAATGAGCAGTACTTC.

The sample holds a few counts of this clone. Here the CDR3 reads CASSKAPRQGLANTEAFF. The CDR3 nucleotides read TGTGCCAGCAGCAAAGCACCCCGACAGGGTTTGGCGAACACTGAAGCTTTCTTT. The chain combines TRBV21-1 with TRBJ1-1; TRBD1 was called by the table and not checked on the DNA. TRBV21-1 is a pseudogene segment. This CDR3 spans 18 amino acids.

The V call is TRBV5-1, the J call TRBJ2-6; D ambiguous. The CDR3 covers 15 residues. Germline V gene sequence: CDR1 SGHRS, CDR2 YFSETQ. Trimming stripped 4 bases from V and 1 base from J, with 9 bases between. Written as DNA, the CDR3 is TGCGCCAGCAGCCTTGGGGAATCTGGGGCCAACGTCCTGACTTTC. Amino acids: CASSLGESGANVLTF.

The chain is built from TRBV5-1 and TRBJ1-2, with D uncertain. The germline V gene encodes CDR1 SGHRS and CDR2 YFSETQ. The CDR3 spans 14 residues. V was cut by 4 bases and J by 6 bases, with 16 bases left in between. CDR3 nucleotides: TGCGCCAGCAGCCCCCCCGCCCCCAGCGATGGCTACACCTTC. Translated: CASSPPAPSDGYTF.

The gene calls are TRBV7-2 and TRBJ2-7; 12 bases are a match to TRBD1. This CDR3 spans 14 amino acids. The ends lost 5 bases at V and 7 bases at J; junction bases unmatched: 6. CDR1 and CDR2 (germline): SGHTA, FQGNSA. CDR3 sequence reads: CASSNRDRGLEQYF. The CDR3 DNA is TGTGCCAGCAGCAACCGGGACAGGGGGCTTGAGCAGTACTTC.

This chain uses TRBV9 with TRBJ1-2; D is possibly TRBD1 (6 bases). Germline V gene data show CDR1 as SGDLS and CDR2 as YYNGEE. Trimming left V 4 bases short and J 8 bases short, with 15 bases between. The CDR3 spans 13 residues. CDR3 loop: CASSPRQAYGYTF. CDR3 DNA sequence: TGTGCCAGCAGCCCCAGACAGGCTTACGGCTACACCTTC. Full variable domain (missing parts from reference TRBV9 and TRBJ1-2): DSGVTQTPKHLITATGQRVTLRCSPRSGDLSVYWYQQSLDQGLQFLIQYYNGEERAKGNILERFSAQQFPDLHSELNLSSLELGDSALYFCASSPRQAYGYTFGSGTRLTVV.

The chain links TRBV28 to TRBJ2-1; D assignment may be TRBD1 or TRBD2 (5 bases each). V dropped 5 bases and J dropped 0 bases, with 14 bases sitting between them. The CDR3 has 16 amino acids. Germline loops: CDR1 MDHEN, CDR2 SYDVKM. The chain's CDR3 is CASSPGRLSSYNEQFF. CDR3 DNA: TGTGCCAGCAGTCCGGGACGCCTGAGCTCCTACAATGAGCAGTTCTTC.

V is TRBV6-4 and J is TRBJ2-1; TRBD1 aligns across 7 bases. Germline-derived CDR1 and CDR2 are MRHNA and SNTAGT. The length of the CDR3 is 17 residues. Losses at the gene ends were 7 bases for V and 0 bases for J; bases not matched to a gene: 12. This CDR3 reads CASKTDRPPSSYNEQFF. In nucleotides, the CDR3 is TGTGCCAGCAAAACGGACAGGCCCCCCAGCTCCTACAATGAGCAGTTCTTC.

The V gene is TRBV4-3, the J gene TRBJ1-2; unclear D gene. The CDR3 spans 16 residues. The V end was cut by 0 bases, the J end by 7 bases, with 18 bases between. Germline CDR1 reads LGHNA; CDR2 reads YSLEER. CDR3 residues: CASSQDPAFLGGGYTF. Here the CDR3 DNA reads TGCGCCAGCAGCCAAGATCCCGCCTTCCTTGGCGGTGGCTACACCTTC.

This chain connects TRBV18 to TRBJ2-4; TRBD2 might be the D (5 bases). V was clipped by 0 bases and J by 0 bases, with 6 bases between them. CDR1 is KGHSH and CDR2 is LQKENI in the germline V gene. This CDR3 region has 15 residues. CDR3 DNA sequence: TGTGCCAGCTCACCACCCGGGGTAGCCAAAAACATTCAGTACTTC. Its protein is CASSPPGVAKNIQYF.

The chain uses TRBV30 and TRBJ1-2; maybe TRBD1 (5 bases). This CDR3 is built from 14 residues. The germline CDR1 and CDR2 sequences are GTSNPN and SVGIG (reference sequence). V shed 1 base and J shed 2 bases, with 11 bases lying between them. The DNA of the CDR3 is TGTGCCTGGAGTGCTGGGACGGGCAACTATGGCTACACCTTC. This codes for CAWSAGTGNYGYTF.

The J gene is TRBJ2-5, the V gene TRBV5-1, with a weak D call TRBD1 (5 bases). Trimming left V 7 bases short and J 13 bases short, with 17 bases between. The CDR3 covers 11 residues. From germline, CDR1 is SGHRS and CDR2 YFSETQ. CDR3 amino acids: CASGGDSPLYF. The CDR3 coding sequence is TGCGCCAGCGGCGGAGACAGCCCCCTGTACTTC.

The chain joins TRBV7-6 to TRBJ1-2; D ambiguous. This CDR3 comprises 16 residues. V was cut by 1 base and J by 6 bases, with 18 bases left in between. The germline CDR1 and CDR2 sequences are SGHVS and FNYEAQ. Here the CDR3 DNA reads TGTGCCAGCAGCTTAGTGTTCACCCCGGGCGTCGATGGCTACACCTTC. Its translation: CASSLVFTPGVDGYTF.

The J gene is TRBJ2-3, the V gene TRBV5-6, with TRBD2 as a possible D gene (5 bases). The CDR3 runs 14 residues. V gave up 2 bases and J gave up 0 bases, with 7 bases separating them. Per germline, CDR1 SGHDT and CDR2 YYEEEE. CDR3 nucleotide sequence: TGTGCCAGCAGCTTTGGACTGAGCACAGATACGCAGTATTTT. Translated: CASSFGLSTDTQYF.

The chain recombines TRBV18 with TRBJ2-5; D is unresolved. Per the germline V gene, CDR1 is KGHSH and CDR2 is LQKENI. The V end was cut by 1 base, the J end by 7 bases, with 10 bases between. The CDR3 consists of 13 residues. The CDR3 DNA follows: TGTGCCAGCTCACCACGTGCCGATGGGACCCAGTACTTC. Amino acids: CASSPRADGTQYF.

The rearrangement joins TRBV10-3 to TRBJ2-7, with D unclear. The CDR3 spans 14 residues. V lost 0 bases and J lost 7, with 13 bases in between. Germline V gene lookup returns CDR1 ENHRY and CDR2 SYGVKD. This chain's CDR3 is CAISESAGSKEQYF. The CDR3 DNA reads as TGTGCCATCAGTGAGTCTGCCGGGTCCAAGGAGCAGTACTTC.

The V call is TRBV6-1, the J call TRBJ2-7; D perhaps matches TRBD1 (6 bases). This CDR3 is built from 14 residues. From germline, CDR1 is MNHNS and CDR2 SASEGT. Trimming stripped 1 base from V and 5 bases from J, with 12 bases between. CDR3 in DNA: TGTGCCAGCAGTGAAGGGGCAGGGGCTAACGAGCAGTACTTC. It specifies CASSEGAGANEQYF.

The CDR3 DNA sequence: TGTGCCAGCAGCCCTACGGCCGGGGAGCTGTTTTTT. The encoded protein is CASSPTAGELFF. The J gene is TRBJ2-2, the V gene TRBV9; D is ambiguous. CDR1 is SGDLS and CDR2 is YYNGEE in the germline V gene. V was shortened by 4 bases and J by 6 bases, with 7 bases between the two germline ends. This CDR3 has 12 residues.